This is a list of T cell receptor beta chains from one sample in a study of Graves' ophthalmopathy and Graves' hyperthyroidism. From the multiplex PCR reads, TCRdb called clonotypes with MiXCR, one entry per CDR3 protein. Found here are about 420,000 distinct CDR3 sequences, more than 20% of them singletons; the top ten hold approximately 3%. The material sequenced was peripheral blood. The source is a woman under 30 with stable Graves' hyperthyroidism. Both conserved end residues are part of each CDR3. A D gene is named only where the DNA matches it firmly. A clone size is listed for some rows: how often the clone was seen (once, few, many), or a class if it is expanded.

TRBJ1-5 TRBV6-2/TRBV6-3 - TRBD1 CASSYSDRGLYSNQPQHF TGTGCCAGCAGTTACTCGGACAGGGGGCTCTATAGCAATCAGCCCCAGCATTTT
TRBJ1-1 TRBV5-1 - - CASSLRQGRMNTEACF TGCGCCAGCAGCCTTCGGCAGGGGCGAATGAACACTGAAGCTTGCTTT
TRBJ1-1 TRBV6-1 many - CASSEGPLNTEAFF TGTGCCAGCAGTGAAGGTCCCTTGAACACTGAAGCTTTCTTT
TRBJ1-2 TRBV20-1 many - CSAKHALGYGYTF TGCAGTGCCAAACACGCCTTAGGCTATGGCTACACCTTC
TRBJ1-2 TRBV28 - - CASSTHGYGYTF TGTGCCAGCAGTACCCACGGATATGGCTACACCTTC
TRBJ2-5 TRBV9 many - CASSVGTMETQYF TGTGCCAGCAGCGTAGGGACCATGGAGACCCAGTACTTC
TRBJ2-7 TRBV29-1 - - CSVRNVGGATYEQYF TGCAGCGTCCGGAACGTTGGCGGGGCCACCTACGAGCAGTACTTC
TRBJ2-2 TRBV6-2/TRBV6-3 - TRBD2 CASSYSGTSGGNTGELFF TGTGCCAGCAGTTACTCGGGGACTAGCGGGGGAAACACCGGGGAGCTGTTTTTT
TRBJ2-3 TRBV2 few - CASSASRDGTQYF TGTGCCAGCAGCGCCTCCCGCGACGGTACGCAGTATTTT
TRBJ1-2 TRBV27 - - CASRDVSAAAARYGYTF TGTGCCAGCAGGGACGTTTCGGCGGCAGCGGCTCGATATGGCTACACCTTC
TRBJ1-6 TRBV11-2 - - CASSQTGYNSPLHF TGTGCCAGCAGCCAGACAGGCTATAATTCACCCCTCCACTTT
TRBJ1-5 TRBV6-1 many - CASSEGFNQPQHF TGTGCCAGCAGTGAGGGGTTCAATCAGCCCCAGCATTTT
TRBJ1-2 TRBV28 many - CASRGGNYGYTF TGTGCCAGCAGGGGAGGGAACTATGGCTACACCTTC
TRBJ1-1 TRBV20-1 few - CSARLGGMNTEAFF TGCAGTGCTCGATTGGGGGGGATGAACACTGAAGCTTTCTTT
TRBJ2-5 TRBV6-5 many TRBD2 CASSSNRPGLAKETQYF TGTGCCAGCAGTTCCAATCGACCGGGACTAGCGAAAGAGACCCAGTACTTC
TRBJ2-2 TRBV19 many TRBD1 CASEGAYTGELFF TGTGCCAGTGAGGGGGCTTACACCGGGGAGCTGTTTTTT
TRBJ1-2 TRBV6-1 - TRBD1 CASRGGQGNYGYTF TGTGCCAGCAGGGGGGGACAGGGAAACTATGGCTACACCTTC
TRBJ2-5 TRBV12-3/TRBV12-4 many TRBD1 CASSQGQGQETQYF TGTGCCAGCAGTCAAGGACAGGGCCAAGAGACCCAGTACTTC
TRBJ2-7 TRBV27 many - CASSFNPRQPSYEQYF TGTGCCAGCAGTTTTAACCCGAGACAGCCCTCCTACGAGCAGTACTTC
TRBJ2-7 TRBV6-1 - TRBD1 CASILTRQGPGYEQYF TGTGCCAGCATCTTAACCCGACAGGGTCCGGGGTACGAGCAGTACTTC
TRBJ1-2 TRBV6-1 - TRBD1 CASSESGGGGYTF TGTGCCAGCAGTGAGTCAGGGGGAGGCGGCTACACCTTC
TRBJ1-5 TRBV19 many - CASSIGGISNQPQHF TGTGCCAGTAGTATAGGGGGGATTAGCAATCAGCCCCAGCATTTT
TRBJ2-7 TRBV20-1 many TRBD2 CSAQTSGYEQYF TGCAGTGCTCAGACTAGCGGATACGAGCAGTACTTC
TRBJ2-7 TRBV10-1 - - CATTTGAGNEQYF TGCGCCACAACCACGGGAGCAGGAAACGAGCAGTACTTC
TRBJ2-7 TRBV11-2 many - CASSLDNEQYF TGTGCCAGCAGCTTAGACAACGAGCAGTACTTC
TRBJ2-2 TRBV6-2/TRBV6-3 many - CASSYSQYTGELFF TGTGCCAGCAGTTACTCTCAGTACACCGGGGAGCTGTTTTTT
TRBJ1-3 TRBV30 few - CACGLTSGNTIYF TGTGCCTGTGGCCTTACCTCTGGAAACACCATATATTTT
TRBJ2-4 TRBV5-5 many - CASRPGWAKNIQYF TGTGCCAGCAGGCCTGGGTGGGCCAAAAACATTCAGTACTTC
TRBJ1-1 TRBV19 many TRBD1 CASSIGTGVSDTEAFF TGTGCCAGTAGTATAGGGACAGGGGTTTCGGACACTGAAGCTTTCTTT